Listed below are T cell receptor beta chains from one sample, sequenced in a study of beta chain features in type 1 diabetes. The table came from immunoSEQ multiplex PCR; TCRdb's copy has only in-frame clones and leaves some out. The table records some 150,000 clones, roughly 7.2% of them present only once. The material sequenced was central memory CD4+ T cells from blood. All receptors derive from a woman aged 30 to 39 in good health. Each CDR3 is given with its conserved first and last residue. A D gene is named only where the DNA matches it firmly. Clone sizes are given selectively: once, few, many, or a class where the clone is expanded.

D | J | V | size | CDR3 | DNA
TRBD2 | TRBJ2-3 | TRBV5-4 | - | CASKLGASGSSDTQYF | TGTGCCAGCAAATTGGGAGCTAGCGGGAGCTCAGATACGCAGTATTTT
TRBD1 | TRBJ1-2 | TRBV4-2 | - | CASSQATGQGAYGYTF | TGTGCCAGCAGCCAAGCCACGGGACAGGGGGCCTATGGCTACACCTTC
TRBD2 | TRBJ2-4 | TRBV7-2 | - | CASSLSQRELKAKNIQYF | TGTGCCAGCAGCTTATCCCAGCGGGAGTTGAAGGCCAAAAACATTCAGTACTTC
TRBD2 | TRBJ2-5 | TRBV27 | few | CASSAGGPFAQYF | TGTGCCAGCTCGGCGGGAGGGCCTTTTGCCCAGTACTTC
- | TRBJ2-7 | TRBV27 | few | CASSLRVPQGRASGYEQYF | TGTGCCAGCAGTTTAAGGGTTCCCCAGGGTCGAGCTAGTGGCTACGAGCAGTACTTC
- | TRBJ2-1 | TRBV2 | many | CASSEGLASEQFF | TGTGCCAGCAGTGAAGGTCTAGCTTCTGAGCAGTTCTTC
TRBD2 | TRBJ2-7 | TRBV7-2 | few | CASSFKRGSYEQYF | TGTGCCAGCAGCTTCAAGCGGGGATCCTACGAGCAGTACTTC
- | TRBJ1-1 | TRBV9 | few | CASSPRGSENTEAFF | TGTGCCAGCAGCCCCCGAGGGTCAGAGAACACTGAAGCTTTCTTT
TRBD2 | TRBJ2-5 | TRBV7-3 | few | CASSYGTSGTGQETQYF | TGTGCCAGCAGCTATGGGACTAGCGGAACGGGGCAAGAGACCCAGTACTTC
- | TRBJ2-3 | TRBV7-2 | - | CASRKPPENEYF | TGTGCCAGCAGAAAACCCCCCGAGAATGAGTATTTT
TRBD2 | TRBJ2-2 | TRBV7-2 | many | CASSSLTSGRGHGELFF | TGTGCCAGCAGCTCGCTGACTAGCGGGAGGGGGCACGGGGAGCTGTTTTTT
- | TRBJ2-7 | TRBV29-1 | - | CSVLSGHEQYF | TGCAGCGTTTTGAGTGGGCACGAGCAGTACTTC
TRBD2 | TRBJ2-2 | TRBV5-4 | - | CASSLKAGLNTGELFF | TGTGCCAGCAGCTTGAAAGCGGGACTAAACACCGGGGAGCTGTTTTTT
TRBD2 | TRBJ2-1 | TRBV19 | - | CASSPSGRVNEQFF | TGTGCCAGTTCGCCTAGCGGGAGGGTCAATGAGCAGTTCTTC
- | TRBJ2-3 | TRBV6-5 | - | CASSYGLRSTDTQYF | TGTGCCAGCAGTTACGGGCTGAGAAGCACAGATACGCAGTATTTT
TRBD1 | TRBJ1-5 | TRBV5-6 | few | CASSLTGTGSNQPQHF | TGTGCCAGCAGCTTGACGGGGACAGGTAGCAATCAGCCCCAGCATTTT
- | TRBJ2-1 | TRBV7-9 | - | CASSPRGIEDYNEQFF | TGTGCCAGCAGCCCGAGAGGGATAGAGGACTACAATGAGCAGTTCTTC
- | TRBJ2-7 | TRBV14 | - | CASAAVVPYEQYF | TGTGCCAGCGCGGCGGTAGTTCCTTACGAGCAGTACTTC
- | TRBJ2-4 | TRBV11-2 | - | CASSLDSRLAKNIQYF | TGTGCCAGCAGCTTAGATAGCAGACTAGCCAAAAACATTCAGTACTTC
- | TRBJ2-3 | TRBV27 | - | CASRSMGADTQYF | TGTGCCAGCAGGTCGATGGGCGCAGATACGCAGTATTTT
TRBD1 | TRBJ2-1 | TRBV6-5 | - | CASRPTGVRYNEQFF | TGTGCCAGCAGACCTACAGGGGTTCGTTACAATGAGCAGTTCTTC
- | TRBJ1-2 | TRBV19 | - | CASTDPLTGTYGYTF | TGTGCCAGTACCGATCCCCTCACAGGGACCTATGGCTACACCTTC
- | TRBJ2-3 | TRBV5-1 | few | CASSLSRLGRDTQYF | TGCGCCAGCAGCTTGTCTAGGCTGGGTCGCGATACGCAGTATTTT
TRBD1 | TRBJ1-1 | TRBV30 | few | CAWTTGQGGSFLDTEAFF | TGTGCCTGGACCACCGGACAGGGTGGATCCTTTCTGGACACTGAAGCTTTCTTT
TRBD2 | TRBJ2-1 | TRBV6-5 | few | CASKAGEGEQFF | TGTGCCAGCAAGGCCGGGGAGGGTGAGCAGTTCTTC
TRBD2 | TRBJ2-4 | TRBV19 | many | CASSTVAGVVNIQYF | TGTGCCAGTAGTACGGTAGCGGGAGTGGTAAACATTCAGTACTTC
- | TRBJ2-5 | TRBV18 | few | CASSPQISSGAGGETQYF | TGTGCCAGCTCACCACAGATTAGTAGCGGTGCAGGTGGAGAGACCCAGTACTTC
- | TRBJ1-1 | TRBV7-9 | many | CASSLAMNTEAFF | TGTGCCAGCAGCTTGGCCATGAACACTGAAGCTTTCTTT